This T cell receptor (beta chain) stems from a study of OX40 agonist ivuxolimab in advanced cancers. Across the whole study: Clinicians treated patients with ivuxolimab, an agonistic anti-OX40 (CD134) antibody. Enrollees could have had prior anti-PD-1, anti-PD-L1 or anti-CTLA-4 therapy, which 40% to 45% had received. Ivuxolimab was administered intravenously to patients at 0.01 to 10 mg/kg every 2 weeks.

Clones were sequenced by immunoSEQ multiplex PCR, and TCRdb holds only the in-frame ones, with some missing. The sample shows about 38,000 clones, nearly 90% of them seen only once. Autoimmune disease history or systemic immunosuppression disqualified patients. Germline CDR1 reads MGHRA; CDR2 reads YSYEKL. This CDR3 is built from 13 residues. Trimming stripped 2 bases from V and 0 bases from J, with 4 bases between. Source: CD4+ or CD8+ T cells sorted from blood, taken in a trial of the OX40 agonist ivuxolimab. This TCR was sampled from an adult with an advanced solid tumor such as melanoma, head and neck, liver or kidney cancer. V usage is TRBV4-1 and J usage is TRBJ1-1, with D hard to call. The CDR3 DNA follows: TGCGCCAGCAGCCAATCCCTGAACACTGAAGCTTTCTTT. Translated: CASSQSLNTEAFF.